This T cell receptor beta chain was sequenced for a study of control samples from healthy donors and cancer patients (TCRdb year 2020). Remarks on this clone: The antigen this receptor binds is unknown. Base qualities are not recorded, but no much larger clone differs from it by a single base.

Libraries were made using the immunoSEQ multiplex PCR assay. Held by TCRdb, this immuneACCESS table contains in-frame sequences only and omits some clones. Under half of the omission traces to an unresolved V gene where checked; the cause of the rest is unknown. The sample table records 100,000 to 150,000 clones; roughly 90% of these occur just once. The ten largest account for around 8.9% of the sample. V loses 3 bases at its end and J loses 4 bases; junction bases beyond the gene matches: 5. CDR1 and CDR2 are read off the germline V gene (reference sequence) as MNHEY and SMNVEV. The CDR3 holds 15 amino acids from the cysteine to the phenylalanine. Solely the CDR3 DNA is kept, with 45 bases framed from the first base.

Sequenced material: blood. The source is a man aged 18 to 29 in good health. Here the chain combines TRBV27 and TRBJ1-2; 10 middle bases align to TRBD1. The nucleotide sequence is given as TGTGCCAGCAGTTTTCGTCGGACAGGGGGCTATGGCTACACCTTC. Translation gives CASSFRRTGGYGYTF.